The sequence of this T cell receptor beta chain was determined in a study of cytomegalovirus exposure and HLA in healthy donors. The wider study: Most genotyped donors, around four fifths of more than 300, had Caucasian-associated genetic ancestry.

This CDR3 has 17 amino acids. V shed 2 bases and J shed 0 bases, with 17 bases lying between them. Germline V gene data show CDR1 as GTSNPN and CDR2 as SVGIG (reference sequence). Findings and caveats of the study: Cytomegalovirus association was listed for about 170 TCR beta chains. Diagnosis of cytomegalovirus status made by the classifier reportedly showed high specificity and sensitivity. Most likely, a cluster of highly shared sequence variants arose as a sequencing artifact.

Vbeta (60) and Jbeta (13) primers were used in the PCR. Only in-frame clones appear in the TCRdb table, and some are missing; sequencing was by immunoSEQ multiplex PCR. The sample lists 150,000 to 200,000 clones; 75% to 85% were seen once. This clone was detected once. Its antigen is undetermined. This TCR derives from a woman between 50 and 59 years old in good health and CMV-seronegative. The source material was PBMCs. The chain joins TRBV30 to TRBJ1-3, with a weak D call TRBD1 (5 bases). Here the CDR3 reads CAWSSLGGDFSGNTIYF. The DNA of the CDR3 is TGTGCCTGGAGTTCCCTCGGTGGGGACTTCTCTGGAAACACCATATATTTT.